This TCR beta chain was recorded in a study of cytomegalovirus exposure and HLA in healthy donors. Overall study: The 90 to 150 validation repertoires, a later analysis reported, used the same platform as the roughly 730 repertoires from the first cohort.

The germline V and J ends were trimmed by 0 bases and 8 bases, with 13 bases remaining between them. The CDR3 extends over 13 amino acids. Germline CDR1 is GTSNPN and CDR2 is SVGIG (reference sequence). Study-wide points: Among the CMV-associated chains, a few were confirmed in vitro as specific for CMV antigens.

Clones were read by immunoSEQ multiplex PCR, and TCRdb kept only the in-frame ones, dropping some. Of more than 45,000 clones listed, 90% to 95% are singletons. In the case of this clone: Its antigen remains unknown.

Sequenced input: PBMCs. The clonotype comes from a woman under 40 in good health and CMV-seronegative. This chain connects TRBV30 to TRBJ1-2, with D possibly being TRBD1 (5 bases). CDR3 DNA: TGTGCCTGGAGTGTAGGGGTTCTGAACGGCTACACCTTC. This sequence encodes CAWSVGVLNGYTF.